A selection of T cell receptor beta chains follows, all from one sample in a study of T cells in Graves' hyperthyroidism and ophthalmopathy. TCRdb re-called the multiplex PCR reads with MiXCR, one entry per CDR3 protein. The data show under 350,000 distinct CDR3 sequences, with under 25% seen just once and under 55% held by the top ten. Sequenced input: blood. These receptors were obtained from a woman between 45 and 60 years old with Graves' hyperthyroidism. CDR3s include the opening cysteine and the closing phenylalanine or tryptophan. A row's size may be missing; if present it is once, few, many or a size class.

v_gene	len	abundance	j_gene	CDR3aa
TRBV10-3	12	NA	TRBJ1-1	CAIEKVTTEAFF
TRBV9	12	NA	TRBJ1-4	CASSVLGGKLFF
TRBV11-2	13	NA	TRBJ2-5	CASSSEGWETQYF
TRBV6-1	14	NA	TRBJ2-7	CASSAREGGYEQYF
TRBV24-1	14	few	TRBJ2-7	CATSDSGQGYEQYF
TRBV2	14	NA	TRBJ2-7	CASSFLGTDEEQYF
TRBV28	12	many	TRBJ1-4	CASSLRNEKLFF
TRBV28	15	few	TRBJ2-1	CASRLGGISYNEQFF
TRBV7-9	16	few	TRBJ2-5	CASSGRTGASGETQYF
TRBV14	12	many	TRBJ2-7	CASSPLGAGQYF
TRBV20-1	16	few	TRBJ1-6	CSAGQGAASYNSPLHF
TRBV27	13	NA	TRBJ1-2	CASSPQDNYGYTF
TRBV2	14	NA	TRBJ2-4	CASRNRESKNIQYF
TRBV15	15	many	TRBJ1-5	CATSRGRDGNQPQHF
TRBV7-9	15	many	TRBJ2-2	CASSPDRDGTGELFF
TRBV28	15	many	TRBJ1-3	CASSEHPQTGNTIYF
TRBV10-3	14	many	TRBJ1-1	CAIRTTGGISEAFF
TRBV9	17	few	TRBJ2-3	CASSRVELAGATDTQYF
TRBV9	15	NA	TRBJ2-5	CASSRDRAIGETQYF
TRBV7-2	14	NA	TRBJ2-3	CASSLYRGPDTQYF
TRBV7-9	15	NA	TRBJ2-5	CASSFRQPQQETQYF
TRBV20-1	16	many	TRBJ1-1	CSARGLGGGGNTEAFF
TRBV6-1	15	many	TRBJ1-1	CASTRGGRMNTEAFF
TRBV5-1	14	NA	TRBJ2-7	CASGQGRSSYEQYF
TRBV2	14	NA	TRBJ2-7	CASRETPASYEQYF
TRBV6-6	16	NA	TRBJ2-1	CASSYSVGGRHNEQFF
TRBV6-1	15	few	TRBJ1-2	CASSPAGTGNYGYTF
TRBV20-1	16	many	TRBJ2-1	CSANPWDESVDNEQFF
TRBV6-1	15	many	TRBJ2-2	CASSRLAGTSGELFF
TRBV28	16	NA	TRBJ1-1	CASSSQDWARNTEAFF
TRBV5-8	18	few	TRBJ2-2	CASSFGGLAGGPFGELFF
TRBV30	15	NA	TRBJ2-1	CAWSPGAGGKNEQFF
TRBV15	14	NA	TRBJ2-4	CATSRGRKENIQYF
TRBV29-1	13	NA	TRBJ2-5	CSVAGAAMETQYF
TRBV20-1	15	few	TRBJ2-5	CSARDRATGAETQYF
TRBV6-1	13	NA	TRBJ2-7	CASNRGRAYEQYF
TRBV19	13	few	TRBJ1-1	CASIDRTNTEAFF
TRBV4-1	15	few	TRBJ2-5	CASSQDGTRGETQYF
TRBV4-1	13	NA	TRBJ2-2	CASSQEGSGELFF
TRBV12-3/TRBV12-4	16	few	TRBJ1-5	CASNHRTANSNQPQHF
TRBV6-1	12	many	TRBJ2-3	CASNLKGNTQYF
TRBV6-1	14	many	TRBJ2-5	CASRSTSGGETQYF